Below, one TCR beta chain is given with its context. This sample is part of a study of blood T cell repertoires in COVID-19. Across the whole study: The study drew acute and convalescent COVID-19 samples from the United States, Italy and Spain. Nucleic acid was either cDNA or gDNA, and it came from T cells, B-cell-depleted T cells, or PBMCs.

The germline gives CDR1 LNHDA, CDR2 SQIVND (reference sequence). CDR3 size: 13 residues. After removal of 10 bases from V and 4 bases from J, the junction contained 7 bases not matched to a gene. Assay used: immunoSEQ multiplex PCR; TCRdb lists only in-frame clones, some missing. The sample includes about 130,000 clones, 65% to 90% seen only once; the top ten take approximately 2.3%. The sample taken for sequencing was PBMCs or T cells enriched from blood (not recorded which). This TCR was sampled from a woman aged 45-59 years who had recovered from COVID-19. V usage is TRBV19 and J usage is TRBJ1-5, with 7 bases aligning to TRBD1. The CDR3 loop is CAIGQAINQPQHF. CDR3 nucleotides: TGTGCCATCGGACAGGCGATAAATCAGCCCCAGCATTTT.